This entry lists 7 T cell receptor beta chains sequenced from one sample in a study of post-analysis software for immune sequencing data. TCR beta cDNA libraries included unique molecular identifiers. TCRdb redid the calling of the PCR reads with MiXCR, one entry per CDR3 protein. This table holds hundreds of thousands of distinct CDR3 sequences, less than 35% found once. Study-wide findings and caveats: Patients carried a handful of TRBV segments more frequently than controls did, and TRBV5-6, TRBV5-1 and TRBV20-1 were among them.

Which antigens these TCRs recognize remains unknown. Material: blood. Every receptor here comes from a girl aged 5-17 years with multiple sclerosis.

J is TRBJ2-1 and V is TRBV30; weak D call: TRBD2 (6 bases). This CDR3 is built from 16 residues. The germline CDR1 and CDR2 sequences are GTSNPN and SVGIG (reference sequence). Trimming stripped 3 bases from V and 0 bases from J, with 15 bases between. The CDR3 loop reads CAWRRHSGLSYNEQFF. CDR3 nucleotides: TGTGCCTGGAGACGACATAGCGGACTCTCCTACAATGAGCAGTTCTTC.

With respect to this clonotype: This sequence may be a read error, since a much larger clone differs from it by one base. The chain has TRBV20-1 and TRBJ2-1; 10 bases are a match to TRBD2. J lost 9 bases, V lost 6 bases, and 17 bases had no gene match. This CDR3 has 16 residues. The germline CDR1 and CDR2 sequences are DFQATT and SNEGSKA (reference sequence). Here the CDR3 reads CSAPTRLAGVHSEQFF. The CDR3, as DNA: TGCAGTGCCCCCACCCGGCTAGCGGGGGTCCACAGTGAGCAGTTCTTC.

The chain links TRBV14 to TRBJ1-1, with D perhaps TRBD1 (5 bases). Per the germline V gene, CDR1 is SGHDN and CDR2 is FVKESK. The CDR3 covers 14 residues. Trimming stripped 0 bases from V and 6 bases from J, with 11 bases between. The CDR3 region has the DNA TGTGCCAGCAGCCAAGAACTACAGGCGGCTGAAGCTTTCTTT. Its translation is CASSQELQAAEAFF.

In the case of this clonotype: This may come from a read error, since a much larger clone is one base off. The chain couples TRBV7-2 to TRBJ2-4; D possibly matches TRBD1 or TRBD2 (5 bases each). There are 19 residues in the CDR3. Germline values: CDR1 SGHTA, CDR2 FQGNSA. V was clipped by 0 bases and J by 0 bases, with 18 bases between them. CDR3 sequence reads: CASSLATPRDGLAKNIQYF. In DNA, the CDR3 is TGTGCCAGCAGCTTAGCAACACCCCGGGACGGGCTAGCCAAAAACATTCAGTACTTC.

The chain joins TRBV9 to TRBJ2-1; no clear D. The CDR3 loop spans 15 amino acids. V lost 3 bases and J lost 4, with 14 bases in between. CDR1 and CDR2 from the germline V gene are SGDLS and YYNGEE. Here the CDR3 reads CASSGQPTEYNEQFF. The CDR3 region has the DNA TGTGCCAGCAGCGGGCAGCCGACTGAATACAATGAGCAGTTCTTC. The complete variable domain, with remaining parts taken from reference TRBV9 and TRBJ2-1, reads DSGVTQTPKHLITATGQRVTLRCSPRSGDLSVYWYQQSLDQGLQFLIQYYNGEERAKGNILERFSAQQFPDLHSELNLSSLELGDSALYFCASSGQPTEYNEQFFGPGTRLTVL.

This clonotype occurred once. This rearrangement joins TRBV12-3 or TRBV12-4 to TRBJ1-1, with a possible D match to TRBD1 (6 bases). The length of the CDR3 is 14 residues. The germline V and J ends were trimmed by 6 bases and 1 base, with 12 bases remaining between them. CDR3 bases: TGTGCCAGCAGACCGGGACATGCGAACACTGAAGCTTTCTTT. The encoded protein is CASRPGHANTEAFF.

This chain links TRBV28 with TRBJ2-2, with no clear D. The ends were cut back, 6 bases at V and 2 bases at J, with 7 bases in the middle. Germline CDR1 and CDR2: MDHEN and SYDVKM. This CDR3 spans 13 amino acids. The CDR3 nucleotides read TGTGCCAGCAGCCACCGAAACACCGGGGAGCTGTTTTTT. This codes for CASSHRNTGELFF.